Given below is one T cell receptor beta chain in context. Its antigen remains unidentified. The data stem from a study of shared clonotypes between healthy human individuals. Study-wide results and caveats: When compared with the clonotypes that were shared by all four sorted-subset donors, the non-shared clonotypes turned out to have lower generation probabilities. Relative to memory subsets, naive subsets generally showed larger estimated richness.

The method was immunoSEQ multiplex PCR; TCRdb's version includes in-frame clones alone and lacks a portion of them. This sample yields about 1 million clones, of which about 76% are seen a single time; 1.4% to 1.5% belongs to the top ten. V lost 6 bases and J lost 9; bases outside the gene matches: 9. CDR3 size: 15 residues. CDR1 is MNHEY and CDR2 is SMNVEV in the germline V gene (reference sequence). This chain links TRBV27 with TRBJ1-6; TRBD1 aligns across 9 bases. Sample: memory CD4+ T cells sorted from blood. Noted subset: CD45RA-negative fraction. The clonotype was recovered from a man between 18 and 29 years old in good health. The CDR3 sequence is CASRDKQGASSPLHF. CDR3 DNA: TGTGCCAGCAGAGACAAACAGGGGGCGAGTTCACCCCTCCACTTT.